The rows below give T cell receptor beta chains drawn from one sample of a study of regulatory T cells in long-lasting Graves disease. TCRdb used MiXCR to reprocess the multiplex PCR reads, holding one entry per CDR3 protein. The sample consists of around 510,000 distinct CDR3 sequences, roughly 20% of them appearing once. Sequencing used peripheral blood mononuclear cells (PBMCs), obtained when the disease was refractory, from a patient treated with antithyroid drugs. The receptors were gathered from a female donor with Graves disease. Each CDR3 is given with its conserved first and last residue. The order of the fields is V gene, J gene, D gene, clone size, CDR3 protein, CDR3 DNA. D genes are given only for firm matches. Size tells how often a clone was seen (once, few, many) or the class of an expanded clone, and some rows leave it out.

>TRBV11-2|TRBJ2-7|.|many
CASSLDRLEGSYEQYF
TGTGCCAGCAGCTTAGATCGGCTAGAGGGTTCGTACGAGCAGTACTTC
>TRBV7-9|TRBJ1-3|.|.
CASSLGPGQVAGNTIYF
TGTGCCAGCAGCCTAGGACCGGGGCAGGTGGCCGGAAACACCATATATTTT
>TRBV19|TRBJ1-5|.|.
CASSQGLGGSQPQHF
TGTGCCAGTAGCCAGGGACTAGGAGGCAGTCAGCCCCAGCATTTT
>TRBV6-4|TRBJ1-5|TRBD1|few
CASSSPGQGDRNQPQHF
TGTGCCAGCAGTTCACCGGGACAGGGAGATCGCAATCAGCCCCAGCATTTT
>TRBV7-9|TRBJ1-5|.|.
CASEQGSGQPQHF
TGTGCCAGCGAGCAGGGGAGTGGTCAGCCCCAGCATTTT
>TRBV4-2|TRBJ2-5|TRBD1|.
CASSQGGTGGSETQYF
TGTGCCAGCAGCCAAGGCGGGACAGGGGGTTCTGAGACCCAGTACTTC
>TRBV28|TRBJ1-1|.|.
CASSQVPNTEAFF
TGTGCCAGCAGTCAGGTCCCGAACACTGAAGCTTTCTTT
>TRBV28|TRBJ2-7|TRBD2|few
CASTPSGPGGGLGYEQYF
TGTGCCAGCACCCCGAGTGGGCCGGGAGGGGGTCTGGGATACGAGCAGTACTTC
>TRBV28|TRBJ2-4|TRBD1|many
CASSLRLKRQGAKNIQYF
TGTGCCAGCAGTTTAAGACTCAAAAGACAGGGGGCCAAAAACATTCAGTACTTC
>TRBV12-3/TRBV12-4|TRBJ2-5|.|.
CASSLRGAMETQYF
TGTGCCAGCAGTTTAAGGGGCGCGATGGAGACCCAGTACTTC
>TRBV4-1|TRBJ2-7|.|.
CASSQDPGAYEQYF
TGCGCCAGCAGCCAAGATCCAGGGGCCTACGAGCAGTACTTC
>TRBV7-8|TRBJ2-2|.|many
CASSLVVGLNTGELFF
TGTGCCAGCAGCTTAGTAGTTGGTCTGAACACCGGGGAGCTGTTTTTT
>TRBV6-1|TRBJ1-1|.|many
CASRGTMMNTEAFF
TGTGCCAGCAGGGGAACGATGATGAACACTGAAGCTTTCTTT
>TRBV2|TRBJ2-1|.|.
CASAVSAYNEQFF
TGTGCCAGCGCGGTTAGTGCCTACAATGAGCAGTTCTTC
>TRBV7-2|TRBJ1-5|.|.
CASSLIGSRDQPQHF
TGTGCCAGCAGCTTAATAGGGAGTAGGGATCAGCCCCAGCATTTT
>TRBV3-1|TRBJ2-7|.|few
CASSQDISSYEQYF
TGTGCCAGCAGCCAAGATATTAGCTCCTACGAGCAGTACTTC
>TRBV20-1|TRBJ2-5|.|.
CSARDQRGRQETQYF
TGCAGTGCTAGAGATCAACGGGGCAGACAAGAGACCCAGTACTTC
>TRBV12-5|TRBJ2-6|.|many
CASGLVLSGRSSGANVLTF
TGTGCTAGTGGTTTGGTACTTAGTGGCAGGAGCTCTGGGGCCAACGTCCTGACTTTC
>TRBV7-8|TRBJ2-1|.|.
CASSPLSGNEQFF
TGTGCCAGCAGCCCCCTAAGCGGGAATGAGCAGTTCTTC
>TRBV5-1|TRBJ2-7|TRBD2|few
CASSLGGLARSYEQYF
TGCGCCAGCAGCTTGGGGGGACTAGCGCGTTCCTACGAGCAGTACTTC
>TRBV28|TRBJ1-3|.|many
CASSPGGSGNTIYF
TGTGCCAGCAGCCCCGGGGGGTCTGGAAACACCATATATTTT
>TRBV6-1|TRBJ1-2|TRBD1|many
CASTIDRGDYGYTF
TGTGCCAGCACAATTGACAGGGGTGACTATGGCTACACCTTC
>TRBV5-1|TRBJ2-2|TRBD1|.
CASSLMATGTGELFF
TGCGCCAGCAGCTTGATGGCGACAGGGACCGGGGAGCTGTTTTTT
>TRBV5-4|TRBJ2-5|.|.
CASSDFLAARETQYF
TGTGCCAGCAGCGACTTCTTAGCGGCCAGGGAGACCCAGTACTTC
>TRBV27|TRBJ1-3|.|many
CASSRRSETGNTIYF
TGTGCCAGCAGTCGAAGGTCAGAGACTGGAAACACCATATATTTT
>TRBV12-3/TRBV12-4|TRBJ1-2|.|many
CASSSAGYYGYTF
TGTGCCAGCAGTTCCGCAGGGTACTATGGCTACACCTTC
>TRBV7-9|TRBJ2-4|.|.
CASSPLRLAKNIQYF
TGTGCCAGCAGCCCGCTGCGGTTAGCCAAAAACATTCAGTACTTC
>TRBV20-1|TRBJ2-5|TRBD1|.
CSATLTGEGTQYF
TGCAGTGCTACCCTGACAGGGGAAGGGACCCAGTACTTC
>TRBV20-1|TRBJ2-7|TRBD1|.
CSASGDRGLDEQYF
TGCAGTGCTAGCGGGGACAGGGGGCTCGATGAGCAGTACTTC
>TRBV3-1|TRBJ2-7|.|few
CASSQGTDAYEQYF
TGTGCCAGCAGCCAAGGGACGGACGCCTACGAGCAGTACTTC
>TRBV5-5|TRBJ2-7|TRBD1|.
CASSWDSRSYEQYF
TGTGCCAGCAGCTGGGACAGCCGTTCCTACGAGCAGTACTTC
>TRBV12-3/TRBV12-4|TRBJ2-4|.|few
CASSLFPRASPKNIQYF
TGTGCCAGCAGTTTGTTCCCGAGGGCCTCACCCAAAAACATTCAGTACTTC
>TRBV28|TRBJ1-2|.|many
CASRAVHDYGYTF
TGTGCCAGCAGGGCGGTACACGACTATGGCTACACCTTC
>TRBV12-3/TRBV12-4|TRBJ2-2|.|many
CASRTPGRGTGELFF
TGTGCCAGCAGAACCCCCGGGAGAGGCACCGGGGAGCTGTTTTTT
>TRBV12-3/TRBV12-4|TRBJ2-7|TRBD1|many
CASSPQPDRGFDYEQYF
TGTGCCAGCAGCCCGCAACCTGACAGGGGTTTCGACTACGAGCAGTACTTC
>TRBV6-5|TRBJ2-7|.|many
CASSYRAGVTYEQYF
TGTGCCAGCAGTTATAGGGCAGGCGTCACCTACGAGCAGTACTTC
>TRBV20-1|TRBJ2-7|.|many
CSAQGATGTGALREQYF
TGCAGTGCCCAAGGGGCTACCGGGACTGGGGCACTTCGCGAGCAGTACTTC
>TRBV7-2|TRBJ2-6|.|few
CASNRAGANVLTF
TGTGCCAGCAACAGGGCTGGGGCCAACGTCCTGACTTTC
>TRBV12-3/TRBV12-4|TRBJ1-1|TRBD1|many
CASSFWTGNTEAFF
TGTGCCAGCAGTTTCTGGACAGGGAACACTGAAGCTTTCTTT
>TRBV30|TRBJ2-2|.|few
CAWRPGPLAGELFF
TGTGCCTGGAGGCCGGGGCCATTGGCCGGGGAGCTGTTTTTT
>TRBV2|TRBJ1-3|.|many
CASSDIVSGNTIYF
TGTGCCAGCAGTGACATCGTCTCTGGAAACACCATATATTTT